The rows below give T cell receptor beta chains drawn from one sample of a study of cytomegalovirus exposure and HLA in healthy donors. Data came from immunoSEQ multiplex PCR; TCRdb stores just in-frame clones and leaves some out. The sample shows 95,000 to 150,000 clones, over 70% of them seen only once. The sample consisted of PBMCs. The receptors were gathered from a man between 18 and 35 years old in good health and CMV-seropositive. Both conserved end residues are part of each CDR3. A D gene is named only where the DNA matches it firmly. Only some rows state a clone size, as once, few, many or a class for expanded clones.

v_call: TRBV6-5
clone_size: .
d_call: .
j_call: TRBJ1-6
cdr3_nt: TGTGCCAGCAGCCAGGGGTCGGATAATTCACCCCTCCACTTT
cdr3_aa: CASSQGSDNSPLHF

v_call: TRBV9
clone_size: .
d_call: .
j_call: TRBJ1-1
cdr3_nt: TGTGCCAGCAGCGTAGACATGAACACTGAAGCTTTCTTT
cdr3_aa: CASSVDMNTEAFF

v_call: TRBV7-2
clone_size: few
d_call: .
j_call: TRBJ2-7
cdr3_nt: TGTGCCAGCAGCCCATGGGCCTCGTCACGCACCTACGAGCAGTACTTC
cdr3_aa: CASSPWASSRTYEQYF

v_call: TRBV6-1
clone_size: .
d_call: .
j_call: TRBJ1-5
cdr3_nt: TGTGCCAGCACGGGGGGCCGGAATCAGCCCCAGCATTTT
cdr3_aa: CASTGGRNQPQHF

v_call: TRBV9
clone_size: .
d_call: .
j_call: TRBJ2-5
cdr3_nt: TGTGCCAGCAGCCCAACGAATCGGGCCCAGTACTTC
cdr3_aa: CASSPTNRAQYF

v_call: TRBV19
clone_size: .
d_call: .
j_call: TRBJ2-3
cdr3_nt: TGTGCCAGTAGTATAGACCCCAGGGTTGCAGATACGCAGTATTTT
cdr3_aa: CASSIDPRVADTQYF

v_call: TRBV30
clone_size: .
d_call: TRBD1
j_call: TRBJ2-7
cdr3_nt: TGTGCCTGGAGGACAGGGGTAAACTCCTACGAGCAGTACTTC
cdr3_aa: CAWRTGVNSYEQYF

v_call: TRBV29-1
clone_size: .
d_call: .
j_call: TRBJ1-1
cdr3_nt: TGCAGCGTTCATCTTGTCAGGGGGAACACTGAAGCTTTCTTT
cdr3_aa: CSVHLVRGNTEAFF

v_call: TRBV5-1
clone_size: .
d_call: .
j_call: TRBJ2-7
cdr3_nt: TGCGCCAGCAGGCTAGCGCTTACCTCCTACGAGCAGTACTTC
cdr3_aa: CASRLALTSYEQYF

v_call: TRBV7-9
clone_size: .
d_call: TRBD1
j_call: TRBJ1-5
cdr3_nt: TGTTCCAGCAGCTTACAGGGGGTGTTTAGGTCCAGGGGGCCCCAGCATTTT
cdr3_aa: CSSSLQGVFRSRGPQHF

v_call: TRBV5-6
clone_size: .
d_call: TRBD1
j_call: TRBJ1-2
cdr3_nt: TGTGCCAGCAGGTACGACAGGGGAAGGCTTGGCTACACCTTC
cdr3_aa: CASRYDRGRLGYTF

v_call: TRBV29-1
clone_size: .
d_call: .
j_call: TRBJ1-2
cdr3_nt: TGCAGCGGCTCCGAGGGCTATGGCTACACCTTC
cdr3_aa: CSGSEGYGYTF

v_call: TRBV4-3
clone_size: once
d_call: TRBD2
j_call: TRBJ2-1
cdr3_nt: TGCGCCAGCAGCCAGGAGGGACTAGCGTACAATGAGCAGTTCTTC
cdr3_aa: CASSQEGLAYNEQFF

v_call: TRBV11-3
clone_size: .
d_call: .
j_call: TRBJ2-2
cdr3_nt: TGTGCCAGCAGCCGAGCGAACCTCTCTAGGGGATGGGGCGGGGAGCTGTTTTTT
cdr3_aa: CASSRANLSRGWGGELFF

v_call: TRBV27
clone_size: .
d_call: .
j_call: TRBJ1-1
cdr3_nt: TGTGCCAGCCCCCAGGGCAAAAACACTGAAGCTTTCTTT
cdr3_aa: CASPQGKNTEAFF

v_call: TRBV7-8
clone_size: .
d_call: TRBD2
j_call: TRBJ2-1
cdr3_nt: TGTGCCAGCACTCTGAACGGACTAGCGGGATTCTACAATGAGCAGTTCTTC
cdr3_aa: CASTLNGLAGFYNEQFF

v_call: TRBV15
clone_size: once
d_call: .
j_call: TRBJ2-1
cdr3_nt: TGTGCCACCAGCAGAGTCGGAGGGGCCTACAATGAGCAGTTCTTC
cdr3_aa: CATSRVGGAYNEQFF

v_call: TRBV10-2
clone_size: .
d_call: .
j_call: TRBJ2-7
cdr3_nt: TGCGCCAGCAGTGCTTCCCTCGAGCAGTACTTC
cdr3_aa: CASSASLEQYF

v_call: TRBV7-2
clone_size: .
d_call: .
j_call: TRBJ2-6
cdr3_nt: TGTGCCAGCAGCTTAGAAGGGGTGGGCTCTGGGGCCAACGTCCTGACTTTC
cdr3_aa: CASSLEGVGSGANVLTF

v_call: TRBV29-1
clone_size: .
d_call: .
j_call: TRBJ1-3
cdr3_nt: TGCAGCGTTGAAGCGGGAGGGACACATGGAAACACCATATATTTT
cdr3_aa: CSVEAGGTHGNTIYF

v_call: TRBV5-1
clone_size: .
d_call: .
j_call: TRBJ2-3
cdr3_nt: TGCGCCAGCAGCTTGGGGGGGCGCGGCACAGATACGCAGTATTTT
cdr3_aa: CASSLGGRGTDTQYF

v_call: TRBV25-1
clone_size: .
d_call: .
j_call: TRBJ2-3
cdr3_nt: TGTGCCAGCAGTACGCAGGGTGGGAGGACAGATACGCAGTATTTT
cdr3_aa: CASSTQGGRTDTQYF

v_call: TRBV5-8
clone_size: .
d_call: .
j_call: TRBJ2-7
cdr3_nt: TGTGCCAGCAGCCAAGCGGGACAACTCTACGAGCAGTACTTC
cdr3_aa: CASSQAGQLYEQYF

v_call: TRBV4-3
clone_size: .
d_call: TRBD2
j_call: TRBJ2-7
cdr3_nt: TGCGCCAGCAGCCCGAGAGCGGGAGTCCTTCGGGAGCAGTACTTC
cdr3_aa: CASSPRAGVLREQYF

v_call: TRBV11-2
clone_size: .
d_call: TRBD1
j_call: TRBJ2-1
cdr3_nt: TGTGCCAGCAGCCCGGGGACAGGCGACAATGAGCAGTTCTTC
cdr3_aa: CASSPGTGDNEQFF

v_call: TRBV18
clone_size: .
d_call: .
j_call: TRBJ1-4
cdr3_nt: TGTGCCAGCTCACCACCAGACAGCGCAACTAATGAAAAACTGTTTTTT
cdr3_aa: CASSPPDSATNEKLFF

v_call: TRBV4-3
clone_size: few
d_call: .
j_call: TRBJ2-3
cdr3_nt: TGCGCCAGCAGCCAAGATACGGGCGGGGGCACAGATACGCAGTATTTT
cdr3_aa: CASSQDTGGGTDTQYF

v_call: TRBV29-1
clone_size: .
d_call: TRBD2
j_call: TRBJ2-2
cdr3_nt: TGCAGCCTCGCGGGGGGCTGGACCGGGGAGCTGTTTTTT
cdr3_aa: CSLAGGWTGELFF

v_call: TRBV7-6
clone_size: .
d_call: .
j_call: TRBJ2-7
cdr3_nt: TGTGCCAGCAGCCCCCCCTCGGGCGGGGGACAAGCCTACGAGCAGTACTTC
cdr3_aa: CASSPPSGGGQAYEQYF

v_call: TRBV9
clone_size: .
d_call: .
j_call: TRBJ1-2
cdr3_nt: TGTGCCAGCAGCGGAGCTATTAAAGGGGATGGCTACACCTTC
cdr3_aa: CASSGAIKGDGYTF

v_call: TRBV2
clone_size: .
d_call: TRBD1
j_call: TRBJ1-5
cdr3_nt: TGTGCCAGCAGGGATACAGGGGGCAATCAGCCCCAGCATTTT
cdr3_aa: CASRDTGGNQPQHF

v_call: TRBV18
clone_size: .
d_call: .
j_call: TRBJ2-1
cdr3_nt: TGTGCCAGCTCACCGCCGGGCTACAATGAGCAGTTCTTC
cdr3_aa: CASSPPGYNEQFF

v_call: TRBV9
clone_size: many
d_call: TRBD1
j_call: TRBJ1-1
cdr3_nt: TGTGCCAGCAGCGTAGTTGGTACAGGGGCCAACACTGAAGCTTTCTTT
cdr3_aa: CASSVVGTGANTEAFF

v_call: TRBV7-2
clone_size: .
d_call: .
j_call: TRBJ2-7
cdr3_nt: TGTGCCAGCAGCTTACCAACTAGGTGGCAGTACTTC
cdr3_aa: CASSLPTRWQYF

v_call: TRBV29-1
clone_size: .
d_call: TRBD1
j_call: TRBJ1-2
cdr3_nt: TGCAGCGTTGGGGGGCCCCAACAGGGGAGAGGCTACACCTTC
cdr3_aa: CSVGGPQQGRGYTF

v_call: TRBV7-2
clone_size: .
d_call: TRBD1
j_call: TRBJ2-2
cdr3_nt: TGTGCCAGCAGCTTATCGTCCGGGACAGGGGGCTTACGCGGGGAGCTGTTTTTT
cdr3_aa: CASSLSSGTGGLRGELFF

v_call: TRBV30
clone_size: once
d_call: TRBD1
j_call: TRBJ2-7
cdr3_nt: TGTGCCTGGAGTGTACCGGGGACAGGCCCCTACGAGCAGTACTTC
cdr3_aa: CAWSVPGTGPYEQYF

v_call: TRBV10-3
clone_size: .
d_call: TRBD1
j_call: TRBJ1-4
cdr3_nt: TGTGCCATCTCGGATAGGACAGGGACTAATGAAAAACTGTTTTTT
cdr3_aa: CAISDRTGTNEKLFF

v_call: TRBV12-5
clone_size: .
d_call: TRBD2
j_call: TRBJ2-1
cdr3_nt: TGTGCTAGTGGTTCGGGACTAGCGGTAAATGAGCAGTTCTTC
cdr3_aa: CASGSGLAVNEQFF

v_call: TRBV29-1
clone_size: few
d_call: TRBD2
j_call: TRBJ2-1
cdr3_nt: TGCAGCGTTGACGGGACTAGCGGACGATATAGCTCCTACAATGAGCAGTTCTTC
cdr3_aa: CSVDGTSGRYSSYNEQFF

v_call: TRBV9
clone_size: once
d_call: .
j_call: TRBJ2-2
cdr3_nt: TGTGCCAGCAGCGCCAGGGGACCGAACACCGGGGAGCTGTTTTTT
cdr3_aa: CASSARGPNTGELFF

v_call: TRBV12-1
clone_size: .
d_call: .
j_call: TRBJ1-2
cdr3_nt: TGTGCCAGCAGCTTGGATAGGGACAGGGGGCAGACGGATGGCTACACCTTC
cdr3_aa: CASSLDRDRGQTDGYTF

v_call: TRBV6-4
clone_size: many
d_call: TRBD1
j_call: TRBJ2-3
cdr3_nt: TGTGCCAGCAGTCCCGGGACAGGGGGCGGTGATACGCAGTATTTT
cdr3_aa: CASSPGTGGGDTQYF

v_call: TRBV11-3
clone_size: .
d_call: TRBD2
j_call: TRBJ2-2
cdr3_nt: TGTGCCAGCAGCCGGGCCAGCGGGGGTGGTACCGGGGAGCTGTTTTTT
cdr3_aa: CASSRASGGGTGELFF

v_call: TRBV13
clone_size: .
d_call: TRBD1
j_call: TRBJ2-7
cdr3_nt: TGTGCCAGCAGCACCGGCCGGGACAGGGCCGTTGAGCAGTACTTC
cdr3_aa: CASSTGRDRAVEQYF

v_call: TRBV5-5
clone_size: .
d_call: TRBD2
j_call: TRBJ2-7
cdr3_nt: TGTGCCAGCAGCATGACTAGCGGGACCATCTACGAGCAGTACTTC
cdr3_aa: CASSMTSGTIYEQYF

v_call: TRBV5-4
clone_size: .
d_call: TRBD1
j_call: TRBJ2-3
cdr3_nt: TGTGCCAGCAGCGTGCGGGACAGGGGGTTAGATACGCAGTATTTT
cdr3_aa: CASSVRDRGLDTQYF

v_call: TRBV5-1
clone_size: few
d_call: .
j_call: TRBJ2-7
cdr3_nt: TGCGCCAGCAGCGGAGACGGCTCCTACGAGCAGTACTTC
cdr3_aa: CASSGDGSYEQYF

v_call: TRBV6-5
clone_size: once
d_call: .
j_call: TRBJ2-5
cdr3_nt: TGTGCCAGCAGCCCCCGACAGGTTGGAGAGACCCAGTACTTC
cdr3_aa: CASSPRQVGETQYF

v_call: TRBV15
clone_size: .
d_call: .
j_call: TRBJ2-7
cdr3_nt: TGTGCCACCAGCAGAGGACAGCGAACCTACGAGCAGTACTTC
cdr3_aa: CATSRGQRTYEQYF